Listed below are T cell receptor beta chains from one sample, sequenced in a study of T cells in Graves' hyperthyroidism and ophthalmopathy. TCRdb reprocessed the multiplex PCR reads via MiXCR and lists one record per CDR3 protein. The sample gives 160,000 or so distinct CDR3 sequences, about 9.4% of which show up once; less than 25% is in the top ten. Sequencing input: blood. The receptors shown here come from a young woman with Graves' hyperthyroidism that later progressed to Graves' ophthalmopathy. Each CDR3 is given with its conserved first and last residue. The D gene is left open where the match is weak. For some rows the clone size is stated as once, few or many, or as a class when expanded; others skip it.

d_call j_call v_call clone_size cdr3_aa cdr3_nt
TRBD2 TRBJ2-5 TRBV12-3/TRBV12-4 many CASSLRGTRETQYF TGTGCCAGCAGTTTGCGGGGGACCCGGGAGACCCAGTACTTC
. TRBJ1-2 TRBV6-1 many CASSLSDRTHLNYGYTF TGTGCCAGCAGCCTCTCGGACAGAACTCACTTAAACTATGGCTACACCTTC
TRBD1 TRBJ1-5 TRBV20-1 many CSARDPGGSQPQHF TGCAGTGCTAGAGATCCAGGGGGCTCTCAGCCCCAGCATTTT
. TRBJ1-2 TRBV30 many CAWSPPRVSNYGYTF TGTGCCTGGAGTCCTCCGAGGGTATCTAACTATGGCTACACCTTC
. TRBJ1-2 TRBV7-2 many CASSFEQGIGGYTF TGTGCCAGCAGCTTCGAACAGGGAATAGGAGGCTACACCTTC
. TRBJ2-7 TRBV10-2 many CASSEGAEQYF TGCGCCAGCAGTGAGGGGGCCGAGCAGTACTTC
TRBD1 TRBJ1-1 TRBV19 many CATRDRGVSEAFF TGTGCCACCAGGGACAGGGGGGTGTCTGAAGCTTTCTTT
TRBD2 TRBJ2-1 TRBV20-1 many CSASRISGRLNEQFF TGCAGTGCTAGTCGGATTAGCGGGAGGTTGAATGAGCAGTTCTTC
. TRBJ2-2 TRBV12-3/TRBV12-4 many CASSLKGRYTGELFF TGTGCCAGCAGTTTAAAGGGACGGTACACCGGGGAGCTGTTTTTT
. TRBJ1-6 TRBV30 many CAWTEAYNSPLHF TGTGCCTGGACGGAAGCTTATAATTCACCCCTCCACTTT
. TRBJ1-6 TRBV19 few CASSLGDSPLHF TGTGCCAGTAGTCTTGGGGACTCACCCCTCCACTTT
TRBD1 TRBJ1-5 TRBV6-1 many CASSWGQGHNQPQHF TGTGCCAGCAGTTGGGGACAGGGACACAATCAGCCCCAGCATTTT
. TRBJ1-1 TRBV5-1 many CASSFLGGAEAFF TGCGCCAGCAGTTTCCTTGGAGGCGCTGAAGCTTTCTTT
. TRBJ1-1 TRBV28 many CASSLTRNRNTEAFF TGTGCCAGCAGTTTAACACGGAACAGGAACACTGAAGCTTTCTTT
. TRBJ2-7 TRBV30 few CAWSPVGGKSYEQYF TGTGCCTGGAGCCCCGTCGGGGGTAAAAGCTACGAGCAGTACTTC
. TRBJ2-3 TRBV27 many CASSLYVTDTQYF TGTGCCAGCAGTTTATATGTCACAGATACGCAGTATTTT
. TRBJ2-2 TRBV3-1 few CASSQDTSSTGELFF TGTGCCAGCAGCCAAGATACTAGCAGCACCGGGGAGCTGTTTTTT
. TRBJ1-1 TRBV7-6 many CASTKDRNTEAFF TGTGCCAGCACAAAGGACAGGAACACTGAAGCTTTCTTT
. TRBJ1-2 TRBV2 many CASSERPGNYGYTF TGTGCCAGCAGTGAACGACCAGGGAACTATGGCTACACCTTC
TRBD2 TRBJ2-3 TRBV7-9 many CASSLRQRGNADTQYF TGTGCCAGCAGCTTGCGGCAGCGGGGGAACGCAGATACGCAGTATTTT
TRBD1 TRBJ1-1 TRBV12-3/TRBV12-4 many CASSLARTGLNTEAFF TGTGCCAGCAGTTTAGCGCGGACAGGGTTGAACACTGAAGCTTTCTTT
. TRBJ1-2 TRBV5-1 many CASSTSGTTGYTF TGCGCCAGCAGCACGTCCGGGACAACTGGCTACACCTTC
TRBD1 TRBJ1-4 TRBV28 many CASTVPAGGSEKLFF TGTGCCAGCACCGTCCCGGCAGGGGGAAGTGAAAAACTGTTTTTT
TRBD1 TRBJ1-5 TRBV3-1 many CASSLGTAINQPQHF TGTGCCAGCAGCCTCGGGACAGCGATCAATCAGCCCCAGCATTTT
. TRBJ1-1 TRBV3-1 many CASSPSSRPEAFF TGTGCCAGCAGCCCGTCCAGTAGACCTGAAGCTTTCTTT
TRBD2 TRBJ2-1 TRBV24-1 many CATSDLASGDLREQFF TGTGCCACCAGTGATCTCGCTAGCGGGGACTTGAGGGAGCAGTTCTTC
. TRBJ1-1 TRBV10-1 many CASSESRGTMNTEAFF TGCGCCAGCAGTGAGTCCAGAGGGACCATGAACACTGAAGCTTTCTTT
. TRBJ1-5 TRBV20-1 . CSARDGRTSNQPQHF TGCAGTGCTAGAGATGGCAGGACATCCAATCAGCCCCAGCATTTT
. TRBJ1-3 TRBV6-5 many CASSYSSGASGNTIYF TGTGCCAGCAGTTACTCGTCGGGGGCTTCTGGAAACACCATATATTTT
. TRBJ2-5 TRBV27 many CASGRAQETQYF TGTGCAAGCGGACGGGCGCAGGAGACCCAGTACTTC
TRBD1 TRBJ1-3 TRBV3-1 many CASSPGQAGNTIYF TGTGCCAGCAGCCCGGGACAGGCTGGAAACACCATATATTTT
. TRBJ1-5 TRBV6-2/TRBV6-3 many CASSGTYQPQHF TGTGCCAGCAGCGGAACTTATCAGCCCCAGCATTTT
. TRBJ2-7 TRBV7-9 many CASSLQVTPYEQYF TGTGCCAGCAGCTTACAGGTGACACCCTACGAGCAGTACTTC
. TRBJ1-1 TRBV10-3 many CAISPGGRSMNTEAFF TGTGCCATCAGTCCGGGGGGCAGATCCATGAACACTGAAGCTTTCTTT
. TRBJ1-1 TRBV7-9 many CASSLPGRANTEAFF TGTGCCAGCAGCCTTCCGGGTAGAGCGAACACTGAAGCTTTCTTT
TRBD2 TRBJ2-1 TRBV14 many CASSGRMGLAGGNEQFF TGTGCCAGCAGCGGGCGAATGGGACTAGCGGGAGGGAATGAGCAGTTCTTC
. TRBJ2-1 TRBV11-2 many CASSQGWISDYNEQFF TGTGCCAGCAGCCAAGGGTGGATCTCGGACTACAATGAGCAGTTCTTC
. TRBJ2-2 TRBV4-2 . CASSHMGPFARELFF TGTGCCAGCAGCCACATGGGACCATTCGCGAGGGAGCTGTTTTTT
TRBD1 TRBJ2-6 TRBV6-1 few CASREPGQGFYSGANVLTF TGTGCCAGCAGAGAACCGGGACAGGGGTTCTACTCTGGGGCCAACGTCCTGACTTTC
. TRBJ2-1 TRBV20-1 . CSARDRAFGGGRYNEQFF TGCAGTGCTAGAGATCGGGCGTTTGGGGGAGGACGATACAATGAGCAGTTCTTC
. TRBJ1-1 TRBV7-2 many CASSPDRMNTEAFF TGTGCCAGCAGCCCGGATCGAATGAACACTGAAGCTTTCTTT
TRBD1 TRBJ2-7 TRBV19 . CASSIRQGADEQYF TGTGCCAGTAGTATAAGACAGGGGGCTGATGAGCAGTACTTC
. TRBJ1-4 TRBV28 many CASSPTQGYEKLFF TGTGCCAGCAGTCCAACACAGGGTTACGAAAAACTGTTTTTT
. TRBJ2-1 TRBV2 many CASGTLNEQFF TGTGCCAGCGGGACGCTCAATGAGCAGTTCTTC
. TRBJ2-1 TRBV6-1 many CASSGPLSDRGWTSGDPNEQFF TGTGCCAGCAGTGGCCCACTTTCGGACAGGGGTTGGACTAGCGGAGACCCCAATGAGCAGTTCTTC
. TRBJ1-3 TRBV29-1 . CSVRYPSGNTIYF TGCAGCGTTAGGTATCCCTCTGGAAACACCATATATTTT
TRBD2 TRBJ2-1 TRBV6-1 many CASRCPPAVAGCDEQFF TGTGCCAGCAGATGCCCACCTGCGGTAGCGGGGTGCGATGAGCAGTTCTTC
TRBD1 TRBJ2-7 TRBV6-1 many CASSPYGTGANEQYF TGTGCCAGCAGTCCTTACGGGACAGGGGCGAACGAGCAGTACTTC
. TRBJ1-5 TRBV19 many CASSIREDQPQHF TGTGCCAGTAGTATTAGGGAAGATCAGCCCCAGCATTTT
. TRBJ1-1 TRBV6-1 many CASSDLTVGNTEAFF TGTGCCAGCAGTGATCTTACAGTTGGGAACACTGAAGCTTTCTTT